This T cell receptor (beta chain) was captured by sequencing in a study of regulatory T cells in long-lasting Graves disease. The study, taken as a whole, reports: Newly diagnosed patients shared 1,000 or so public clonotypes; persistent patients shared approximately 2,900.

At least ten counts were recorded for this clonotype. What it recognizes is unknown. The germline gives CDR1 MNHEY, CDR2 SMNVEV (reference sequence). V lost 6 bases and J lost 6; bases outside the gene matches: 4. CDR3 length: 12 amino acids. Construction of TCR beta libraries relied on iRepertoire HTBI primers and on Arm-PCR targeting CDR3 regions. TCRdb passed the multiplex PCR reads through MiXCR, listing each CDR3 protein once. Here the sample spans fewer than 550,000 distinct CDR3 sequences, more than 15% being singletons. Sample time point: newly diagnosed GD, antithyroid drugs for less than 3 months. The authors made the TCR library using RNA they extracted from PBMCs. A peripheral blood sample, 7 to 9.5 milliliters in volume, was drawn into EDTA tubes. These records were also assigned to another study, of T cells in Graves' hyperthyroidism and ophthalmopathy.

This receptor was taken from a woman aged 35-65 years with Graves disease. The chain is built from TRBV27 and TRBJ2-7; 8 nucleotides match TRBD1. This specimen consisted of peripheral blood mononuclear cells (PBMCs), obtained at new diagnosis, from a patient treated with antithyroid drugs. The CDR3 sequence is CASSATGVEQYF. As DNA, the CDR3 is TGTGCCAGCAGCGCGACAGGGGTCGAGCAGTACTTC.